This T cell receptor beta chain is drawn from a study of cytomegalovirus exposure and HLA in healthy donors. Assay used: immunoSEQ multiplex PCR; TCRdb lists only in-frame clones, some missing. The sample includes under 250,000 clones, about nine tenths of them seen just once. CDR3 size: 13 residues. After removal of 3 bases from V and 5 bases from J, the junction contained 2 bases not matched to a gene. The germline gives CDR1 SGHDN, CDR2 FVKESK. The study drew the donors from its roughly 110-subject validation cohort, separate from the approximately 700-subject first cohort. The sample comprised PBMCs. This clonotype originated in a woman younger than 35 in good health and CMV-seronegative. V is TRBV14 and J is TRBJ1-2, with 8 bases that match TRBD1. CDR3 amino acids: CASSHNRGYGYTF. Written as DNA, the CDR3 is TGTGCCAGCAGCCACAACAGGGGGTATGGCTACACCTTC. The whole variable domain, remainder taken from reference TRBV14 and TRBJ1-2, is EAGVTQFPSHSVIEKGQTVTLRCDPISGHDNLYWYRRVMGKEIKFLLHFVKESKQDESGMPNNRFLAERTGGTYSTLKVQPAELEDSGVYFCASSHNRGYGYTFGSGTRLTVV.